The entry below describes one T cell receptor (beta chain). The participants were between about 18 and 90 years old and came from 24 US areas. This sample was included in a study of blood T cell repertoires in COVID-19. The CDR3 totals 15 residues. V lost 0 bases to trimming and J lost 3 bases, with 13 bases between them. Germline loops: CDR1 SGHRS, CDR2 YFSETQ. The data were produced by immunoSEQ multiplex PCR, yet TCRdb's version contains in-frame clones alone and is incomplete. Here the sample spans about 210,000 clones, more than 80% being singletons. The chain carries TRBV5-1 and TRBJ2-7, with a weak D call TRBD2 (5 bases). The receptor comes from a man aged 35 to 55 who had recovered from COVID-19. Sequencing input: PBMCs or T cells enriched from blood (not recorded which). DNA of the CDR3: TGCGCCAGCAGCTTGGATCCGGGAACGGTCTACGAGCAGTACTTC. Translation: CASSLDPGTVYEQYF.